This T cell receptor beta chain appears in the sequencing data of a study of cytomegalovirus exposure and HLA in healthy donors. The CDR3 is 14 amino acids. The germline V gene has CDR1 SGHDN and CDR2 FVKESK. Between the trimmed V and J ends, which lost 2 bases and 1 base, there was a span of 5 bases. Study-level points and caveats: From TCR beta sequences, most subjects' HLA-A and HLA-B alleles were reportedly predicted accurately.

Details on this clone: Its target is not known.

The primer mix had 60 Vbeta and 13 Jbeta primers. Data came from immunoSEQ multiplex PCR; TCRdb stores just in-frame clones and leaves some out. Among about 210,000 clones listed, more than 75% were seen once. The chain is built from TRBV14 and TRBJ2-2; D uncertain. This TCR was recovered from a woman between 25 and 40 years old in good health and CMV-seropositive. The sequenced sample was PBMCs. CDR3 protein: CASSQNRNTGELFF. CDR3 DNA: TGTGCCAGCAGCCAAAACAGGAACACCGGGGAGCTGTTTTTT.